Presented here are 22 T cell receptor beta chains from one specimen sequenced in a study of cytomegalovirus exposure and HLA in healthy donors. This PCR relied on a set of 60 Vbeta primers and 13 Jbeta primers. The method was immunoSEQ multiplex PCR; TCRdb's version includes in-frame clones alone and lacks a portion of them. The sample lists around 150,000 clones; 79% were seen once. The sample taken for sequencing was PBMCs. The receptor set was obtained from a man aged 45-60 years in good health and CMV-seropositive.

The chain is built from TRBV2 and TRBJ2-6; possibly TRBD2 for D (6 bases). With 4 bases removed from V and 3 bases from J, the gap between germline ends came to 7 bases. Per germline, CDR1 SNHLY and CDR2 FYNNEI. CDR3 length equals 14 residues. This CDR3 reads CASSAGSGANVLTF. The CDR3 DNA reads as TGTGCCAGCAGTGCCGGGAGTGGGGCCAACGTCCTGACTTTC.

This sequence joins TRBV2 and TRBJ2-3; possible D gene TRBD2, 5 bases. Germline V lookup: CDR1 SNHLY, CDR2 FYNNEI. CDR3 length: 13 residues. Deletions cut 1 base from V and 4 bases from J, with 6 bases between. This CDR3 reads CASSEGSADTQYF. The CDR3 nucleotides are TGTGCCAGCAGTGAAGGTAGCGCAGATACGCAGTATTTT.

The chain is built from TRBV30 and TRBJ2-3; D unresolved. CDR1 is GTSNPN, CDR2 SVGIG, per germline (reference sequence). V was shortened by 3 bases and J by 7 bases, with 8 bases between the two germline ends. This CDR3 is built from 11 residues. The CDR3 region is CAWRVSNTQYF. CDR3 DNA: TGTGCCTGGAGAGTGAGTAATACGCAGTATTTT.

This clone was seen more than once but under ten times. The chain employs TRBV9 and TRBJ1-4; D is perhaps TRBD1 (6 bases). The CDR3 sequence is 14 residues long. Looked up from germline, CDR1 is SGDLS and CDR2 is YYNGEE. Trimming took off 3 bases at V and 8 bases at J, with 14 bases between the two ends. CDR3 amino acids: CASSGGQPREKLFF. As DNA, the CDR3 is TGTGCCAGCAGCGGTGGACAGCCGAGGGAAAAACTGTTTTTT.

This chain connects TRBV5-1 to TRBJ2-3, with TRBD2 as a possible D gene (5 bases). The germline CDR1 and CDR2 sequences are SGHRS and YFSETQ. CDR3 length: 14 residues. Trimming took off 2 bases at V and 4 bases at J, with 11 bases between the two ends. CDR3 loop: CASSFGNPSDTQYF. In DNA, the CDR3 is TGCGCCAGCAGCTTCGGGAATCCATCAGATACGCAGTATTTT.

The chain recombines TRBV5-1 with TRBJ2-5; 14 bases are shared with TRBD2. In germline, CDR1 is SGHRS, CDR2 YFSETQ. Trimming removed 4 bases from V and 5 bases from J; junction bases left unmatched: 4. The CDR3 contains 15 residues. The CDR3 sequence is CASSPGTSGSETQYF. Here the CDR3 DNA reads TGCGCCAGCAGCCCGGGGACTAGCGGGAGTGAGACCCAGTACTTC.

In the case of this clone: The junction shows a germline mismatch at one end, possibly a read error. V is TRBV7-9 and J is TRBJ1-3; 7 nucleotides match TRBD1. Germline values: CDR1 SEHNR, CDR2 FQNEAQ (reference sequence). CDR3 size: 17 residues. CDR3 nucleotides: TGTTCCAGCAGCCGTACGACAGGGTCGATCTCTGGAAACACCATATATTTT. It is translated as CSSSRTTGSISGNTIYF.

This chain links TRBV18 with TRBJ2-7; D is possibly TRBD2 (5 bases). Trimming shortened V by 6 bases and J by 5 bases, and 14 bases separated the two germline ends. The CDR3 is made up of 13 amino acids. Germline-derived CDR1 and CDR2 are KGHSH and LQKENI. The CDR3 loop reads CASSRETANEQYF. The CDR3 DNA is TGTGCCAGCTCCCGGGAAACAGCAAACGAGCAGTACTTC.

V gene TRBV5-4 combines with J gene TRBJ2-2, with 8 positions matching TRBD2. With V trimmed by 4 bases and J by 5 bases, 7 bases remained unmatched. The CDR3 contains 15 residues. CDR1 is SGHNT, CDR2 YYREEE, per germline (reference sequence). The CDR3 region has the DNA TGTGCCAGCAGCAGGGGACTAGTAGGTACCGGGGAGCTGTTTTTT. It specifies CASSRGLVGTGELFF.

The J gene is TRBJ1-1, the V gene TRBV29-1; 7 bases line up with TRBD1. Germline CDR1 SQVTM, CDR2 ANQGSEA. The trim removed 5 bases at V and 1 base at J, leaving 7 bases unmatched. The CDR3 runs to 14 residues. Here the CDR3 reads CSVLEWDRNTEAFF. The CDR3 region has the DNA TGCAGCGTTCTGGAGTGGGACAGGAACACTGAAGCTTTCTTT.

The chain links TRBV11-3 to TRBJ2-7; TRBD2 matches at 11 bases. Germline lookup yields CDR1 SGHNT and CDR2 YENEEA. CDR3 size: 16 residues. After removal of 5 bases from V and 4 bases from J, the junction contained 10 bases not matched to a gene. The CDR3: CASSGNITSGSYEQYF. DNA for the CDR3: TGTGCCAGCAGCGGGAATATCACTAGCGGGAGTTACGAGCAGTACTTC.

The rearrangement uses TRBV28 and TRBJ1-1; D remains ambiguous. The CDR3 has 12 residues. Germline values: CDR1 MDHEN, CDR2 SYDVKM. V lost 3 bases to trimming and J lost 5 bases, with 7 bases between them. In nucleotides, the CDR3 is TGTGCCAGCAGTTTTGCTAGAACTGAAGCTTTCTTT. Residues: CASSFARTEAFF. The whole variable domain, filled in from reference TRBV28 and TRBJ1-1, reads DVKVTQSSRYLVKRTGEKVFLECVQDMDHENMFWYRQDPGLGLRLIYFSYDVKMKEKGDIPEGYSVSREKKERFSLILESASTNQTSMYLCASSFARTEAFFGQGTRLTVV.

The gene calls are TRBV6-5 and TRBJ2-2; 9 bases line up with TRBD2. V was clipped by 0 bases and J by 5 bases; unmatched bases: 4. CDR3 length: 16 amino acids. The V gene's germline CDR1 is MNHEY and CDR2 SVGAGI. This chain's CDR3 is CASSYSLLAGTGELFF. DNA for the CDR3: TGTGCCAGCAGTTACTCGTTGCTAGCGGGGACCGGGGAGCTGTTTTTT.

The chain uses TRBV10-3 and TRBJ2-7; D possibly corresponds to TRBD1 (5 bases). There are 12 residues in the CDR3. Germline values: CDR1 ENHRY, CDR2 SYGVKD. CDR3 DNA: TGTGCCATCAGTGAGTCGCGGCAGGGTTTCCTGGTC. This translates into CAISESRQGFLV.

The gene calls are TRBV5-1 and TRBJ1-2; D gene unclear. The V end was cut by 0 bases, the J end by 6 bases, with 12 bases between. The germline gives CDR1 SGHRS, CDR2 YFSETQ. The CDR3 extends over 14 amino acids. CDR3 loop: CASSLGGAKDGYTF. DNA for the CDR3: TGCGCCAGCAGCTTGGGGGGAGCCAAGGATGGCTACACCTTC.

In nucleotides, the CDR3 is TGTGCCTCGGACAGTAATTCACCCCTCCACTTT. It is translated as CASDSNSPLHF. This chain connects TRBV30 to TRBJ1-6; D might be TRBD1 (6 bases). The CDR3 length is 11 residues. Germline-derived CDR1 and CDR2 are GTSNPN and SVGIG (reference sequence). Deletions cut 7 bases from V and 6 bases from J, with 7 bases between.

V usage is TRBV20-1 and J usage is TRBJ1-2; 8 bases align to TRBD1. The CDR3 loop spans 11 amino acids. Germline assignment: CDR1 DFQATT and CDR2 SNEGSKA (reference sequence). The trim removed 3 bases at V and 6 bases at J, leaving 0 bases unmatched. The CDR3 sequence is CSARDRDGYTF. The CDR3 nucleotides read TGCAGTGCTAGGGACAGGGATGGCTACACCTTC.

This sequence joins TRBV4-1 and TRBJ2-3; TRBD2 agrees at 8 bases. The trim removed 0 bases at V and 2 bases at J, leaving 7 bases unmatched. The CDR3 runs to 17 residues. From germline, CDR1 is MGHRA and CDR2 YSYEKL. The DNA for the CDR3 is TGCGCCAGCAGCCAAGATTCGGGGGGGTCTATCACAGATACGCAGTATTTT. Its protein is CASSQDSGGSITDTQYF.

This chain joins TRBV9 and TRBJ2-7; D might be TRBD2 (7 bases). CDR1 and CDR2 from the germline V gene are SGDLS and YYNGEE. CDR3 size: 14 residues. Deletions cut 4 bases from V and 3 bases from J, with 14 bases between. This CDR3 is CASSPAGQSYEQYF. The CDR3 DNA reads TGTGCCAGCAGCCCAGCGGGACAAAGCTACGAGCAGTACTTC.

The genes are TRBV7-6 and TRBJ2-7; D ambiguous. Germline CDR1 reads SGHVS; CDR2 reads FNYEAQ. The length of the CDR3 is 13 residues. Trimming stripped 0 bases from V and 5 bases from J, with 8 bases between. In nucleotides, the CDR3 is TGTGCCAGCAGCTTAGCGCCCGTAGACGAGCAGTACTTC. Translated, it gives CASSLAPVDEQYF.

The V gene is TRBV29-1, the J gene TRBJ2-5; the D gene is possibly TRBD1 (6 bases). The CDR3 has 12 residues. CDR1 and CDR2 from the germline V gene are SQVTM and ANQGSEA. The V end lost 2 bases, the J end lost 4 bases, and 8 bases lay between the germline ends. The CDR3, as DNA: TGCAGCGTTGAAAGAGGGGGAGAGACCCAGTACTTC. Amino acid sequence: CSVERGGETQYF.

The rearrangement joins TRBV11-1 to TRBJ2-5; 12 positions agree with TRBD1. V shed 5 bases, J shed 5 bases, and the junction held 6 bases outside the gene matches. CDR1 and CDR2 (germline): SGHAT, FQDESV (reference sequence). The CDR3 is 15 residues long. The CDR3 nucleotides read TGTGCCAGCAGCCCCGGGACAGGGGGCGAGGAGACCCAGTACTTC. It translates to CASSPGTGGEETQYF.